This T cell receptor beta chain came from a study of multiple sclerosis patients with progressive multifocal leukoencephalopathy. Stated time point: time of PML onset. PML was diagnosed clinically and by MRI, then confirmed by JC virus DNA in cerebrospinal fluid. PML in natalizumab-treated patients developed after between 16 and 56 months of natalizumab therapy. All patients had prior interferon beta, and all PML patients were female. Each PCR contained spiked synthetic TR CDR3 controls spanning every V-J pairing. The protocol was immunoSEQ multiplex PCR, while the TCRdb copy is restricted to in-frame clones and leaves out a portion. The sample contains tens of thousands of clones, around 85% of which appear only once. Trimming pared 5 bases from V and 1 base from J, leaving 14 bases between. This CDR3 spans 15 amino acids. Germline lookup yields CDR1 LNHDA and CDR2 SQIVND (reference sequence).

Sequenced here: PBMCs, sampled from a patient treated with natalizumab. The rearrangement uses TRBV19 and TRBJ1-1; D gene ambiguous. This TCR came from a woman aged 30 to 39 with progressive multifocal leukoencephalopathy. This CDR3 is CASSSLLNRNTEAFF. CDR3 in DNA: TGTGCCAGTAGTTCACTTCTCAACCGGAACACTGAAGCTTTCTTT.